This T cell receptor (beta chain) was sequenced during a study of blood T cells in healthy people across ages. This clonotype was seen at least ten times. Alongside a J-beta primer mix, a sample-barcoded 5' primer served in a second PCR lasting roughly 6 to 12 cycles. TCRdb analysed the 5' RACE reads with MiXCR anew, one entry per CDR3 protein. The sample holds 600,000 or so distinct CDR3 sequences, about 30% seen once. This CDR3 region has 13 residues. Germline lookup yields CDR1 SGHVS and CDR2 FNYEAQ. With 2 bases removed from V and 2 bases from J, the gap between germline ends came to 5 bases. The clonotype originates from a woman older than 75 in good health. The V and J genes are TRBV7-6 and TRBJ2-3; D ambiguous. Input material: blood. The CDR3 DNA sequence: TGTGCCAGCAGCTTAATTCCCACAGATACGCAGTATTTT. Protein: CASSLIPTDTQYF.